This T cell receptor beta chain was captured by sequencing in a study of CD8 T cells in ankylosing spondylitis. Study observations and caveats: There was a TCR beta motif, made of several highly homologous variants, that appeared characteristic of ankylosing spondylitis blood.

5'-RACE, quantitative and with molecular barcodes, yielded the TCR beta libraries. TCRdb re-called the 5' RACE reads with MiXCR, one entry per CDR3 protein. The sample carries more than 600,000 distinct CDR3 sequences, around a fifth recorded once. V shed 5 bases, J shed 3 bases, and the junction held 8 bases outside the gene matches. CDR3 length: 15 amino acids. From germline, CDR1 is PRHDT and CDR2 FYEKMQ (reference sequence). As for this clonotype: Its cognate antigen is unknown.

This clonotype was sampled from a male donor with ankylosing spondylitis. The V call is TRBV13, the J call TRBJ1-2, with TRBD1 identical over 8 bases. Sequenced material: blood, either unsorted or a sorted T cell fraction (not recorded which). The CDR3 sequence is CASSLGTGRDYGYTF. In DNA, the CDR3 is TGTGCCAGCAGCCTCGGGACAGGACGGGACTATGGCTACACCTTC.